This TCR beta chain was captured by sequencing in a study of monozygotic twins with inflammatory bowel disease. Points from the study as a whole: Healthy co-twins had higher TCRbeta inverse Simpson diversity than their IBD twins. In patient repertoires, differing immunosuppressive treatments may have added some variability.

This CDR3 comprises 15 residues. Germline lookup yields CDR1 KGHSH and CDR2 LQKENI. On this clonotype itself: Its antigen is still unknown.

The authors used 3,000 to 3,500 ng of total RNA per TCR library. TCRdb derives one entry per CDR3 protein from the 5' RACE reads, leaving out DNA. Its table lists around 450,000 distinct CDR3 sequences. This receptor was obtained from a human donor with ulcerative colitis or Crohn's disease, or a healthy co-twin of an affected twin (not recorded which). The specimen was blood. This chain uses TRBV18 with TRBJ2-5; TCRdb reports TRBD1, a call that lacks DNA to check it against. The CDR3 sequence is CASSPLRDRTETQYF.